This TCR beta chain was recorded in a study of early T cells in non-severe SARS-CoV-2 infection. The length of the CDR3 is 14 residues. V shed 0 bases and J shed 2 bases, with 8 bases lying between them. Germline values: CDR1 LNHDA, CDR2 SQIVND (reference sequence). For this clonotype: What it binds is unknown.

Regarding the study as a whole: The study's VDJdb matching favored anti-spike CD8 responses and missed private and CD4 specificities.

Using its own MiXCR run on the 5' RACE reads, TCRdb lists one record per CDR3 protein. The sample consists of approximately 65,000 distinct CDR3 sequences, roughly 10% of them appearing once. The receptor comes from an adult who was a healthcare worker with PCR-confirmed SARS-CoV-2 infection or an uninfected control (not recorded which). The V and J genes are TRBV19 and TRBJ2-7, with no clear D. Specimen: whole blood. The DNA of the CDR3 is TGTGCCAGTAGTATAGAGGCCGGGCCCTACGAGCAGTACTTC. Protein: CASSIEAGPYEQYF.